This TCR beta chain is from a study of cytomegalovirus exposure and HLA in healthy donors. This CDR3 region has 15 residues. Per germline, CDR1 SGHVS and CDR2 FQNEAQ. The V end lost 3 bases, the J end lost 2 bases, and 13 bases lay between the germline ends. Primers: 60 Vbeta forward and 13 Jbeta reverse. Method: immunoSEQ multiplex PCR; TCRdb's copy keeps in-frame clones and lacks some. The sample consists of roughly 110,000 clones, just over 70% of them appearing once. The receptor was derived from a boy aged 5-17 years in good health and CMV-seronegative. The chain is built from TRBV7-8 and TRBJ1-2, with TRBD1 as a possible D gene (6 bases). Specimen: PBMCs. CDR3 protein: CASSLGLQGNYGYTF. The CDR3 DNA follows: TGTGCCAGCAGCTTGGGATTGCAGGGGAACTATGGCTACACCTTC.